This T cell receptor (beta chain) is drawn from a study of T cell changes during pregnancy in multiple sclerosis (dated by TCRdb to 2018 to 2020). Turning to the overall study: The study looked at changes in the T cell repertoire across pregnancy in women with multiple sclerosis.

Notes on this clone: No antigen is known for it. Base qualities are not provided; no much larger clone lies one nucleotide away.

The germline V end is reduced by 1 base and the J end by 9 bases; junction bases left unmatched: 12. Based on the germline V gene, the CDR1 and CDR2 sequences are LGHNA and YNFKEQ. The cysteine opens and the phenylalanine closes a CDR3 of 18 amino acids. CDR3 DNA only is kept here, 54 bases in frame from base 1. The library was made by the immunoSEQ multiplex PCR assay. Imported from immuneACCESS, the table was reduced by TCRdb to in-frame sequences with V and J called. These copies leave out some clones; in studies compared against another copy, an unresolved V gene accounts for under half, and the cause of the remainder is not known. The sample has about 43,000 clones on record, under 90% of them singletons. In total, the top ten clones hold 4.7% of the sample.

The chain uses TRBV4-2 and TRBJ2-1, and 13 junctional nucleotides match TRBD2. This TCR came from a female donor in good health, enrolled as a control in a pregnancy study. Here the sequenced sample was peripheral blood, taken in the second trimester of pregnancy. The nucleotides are TGTGCCAGCAGCCAAGGGAATCCGGGACTAGCGGGGTACGGTGAGCAGTTCTTC. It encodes CASSQGNPGLAGYGEQFF.